This T cell receptor (beta chain) was documented in a study of T cell responses to AZD1222 COVID-19 vaccine. The germline V gene has CDR1 MNHNY and CDR2 SVGAGI (reference sequence). The CDR3 has 16 residues. The junction had 10 bases not matched to a gene; V was cut back by 6 bases and J by 1 base. TCRdb's table, derived via immunoSEQ multiplex PCR, lists solely in-frame clones and lacks some. This table has under 150,000 clones, 88% appearing once. Sample: peripheral blood, taken 28 days after the second AZD1222 dose. The TCR sequence derives from an adult who received the AZD1222 COVID-19 vaccine. The chain employs TRBV6-6 and TRBJ1-1; 8 bases are a match to TRBD1. The CDR3 protein is CASSKIPGQANTEAFF. The DNA of the CDR3 is TGTGCCAGCAGCAAAATACCGGGACAGGCGAACACTGAAGCTTTCTTT.